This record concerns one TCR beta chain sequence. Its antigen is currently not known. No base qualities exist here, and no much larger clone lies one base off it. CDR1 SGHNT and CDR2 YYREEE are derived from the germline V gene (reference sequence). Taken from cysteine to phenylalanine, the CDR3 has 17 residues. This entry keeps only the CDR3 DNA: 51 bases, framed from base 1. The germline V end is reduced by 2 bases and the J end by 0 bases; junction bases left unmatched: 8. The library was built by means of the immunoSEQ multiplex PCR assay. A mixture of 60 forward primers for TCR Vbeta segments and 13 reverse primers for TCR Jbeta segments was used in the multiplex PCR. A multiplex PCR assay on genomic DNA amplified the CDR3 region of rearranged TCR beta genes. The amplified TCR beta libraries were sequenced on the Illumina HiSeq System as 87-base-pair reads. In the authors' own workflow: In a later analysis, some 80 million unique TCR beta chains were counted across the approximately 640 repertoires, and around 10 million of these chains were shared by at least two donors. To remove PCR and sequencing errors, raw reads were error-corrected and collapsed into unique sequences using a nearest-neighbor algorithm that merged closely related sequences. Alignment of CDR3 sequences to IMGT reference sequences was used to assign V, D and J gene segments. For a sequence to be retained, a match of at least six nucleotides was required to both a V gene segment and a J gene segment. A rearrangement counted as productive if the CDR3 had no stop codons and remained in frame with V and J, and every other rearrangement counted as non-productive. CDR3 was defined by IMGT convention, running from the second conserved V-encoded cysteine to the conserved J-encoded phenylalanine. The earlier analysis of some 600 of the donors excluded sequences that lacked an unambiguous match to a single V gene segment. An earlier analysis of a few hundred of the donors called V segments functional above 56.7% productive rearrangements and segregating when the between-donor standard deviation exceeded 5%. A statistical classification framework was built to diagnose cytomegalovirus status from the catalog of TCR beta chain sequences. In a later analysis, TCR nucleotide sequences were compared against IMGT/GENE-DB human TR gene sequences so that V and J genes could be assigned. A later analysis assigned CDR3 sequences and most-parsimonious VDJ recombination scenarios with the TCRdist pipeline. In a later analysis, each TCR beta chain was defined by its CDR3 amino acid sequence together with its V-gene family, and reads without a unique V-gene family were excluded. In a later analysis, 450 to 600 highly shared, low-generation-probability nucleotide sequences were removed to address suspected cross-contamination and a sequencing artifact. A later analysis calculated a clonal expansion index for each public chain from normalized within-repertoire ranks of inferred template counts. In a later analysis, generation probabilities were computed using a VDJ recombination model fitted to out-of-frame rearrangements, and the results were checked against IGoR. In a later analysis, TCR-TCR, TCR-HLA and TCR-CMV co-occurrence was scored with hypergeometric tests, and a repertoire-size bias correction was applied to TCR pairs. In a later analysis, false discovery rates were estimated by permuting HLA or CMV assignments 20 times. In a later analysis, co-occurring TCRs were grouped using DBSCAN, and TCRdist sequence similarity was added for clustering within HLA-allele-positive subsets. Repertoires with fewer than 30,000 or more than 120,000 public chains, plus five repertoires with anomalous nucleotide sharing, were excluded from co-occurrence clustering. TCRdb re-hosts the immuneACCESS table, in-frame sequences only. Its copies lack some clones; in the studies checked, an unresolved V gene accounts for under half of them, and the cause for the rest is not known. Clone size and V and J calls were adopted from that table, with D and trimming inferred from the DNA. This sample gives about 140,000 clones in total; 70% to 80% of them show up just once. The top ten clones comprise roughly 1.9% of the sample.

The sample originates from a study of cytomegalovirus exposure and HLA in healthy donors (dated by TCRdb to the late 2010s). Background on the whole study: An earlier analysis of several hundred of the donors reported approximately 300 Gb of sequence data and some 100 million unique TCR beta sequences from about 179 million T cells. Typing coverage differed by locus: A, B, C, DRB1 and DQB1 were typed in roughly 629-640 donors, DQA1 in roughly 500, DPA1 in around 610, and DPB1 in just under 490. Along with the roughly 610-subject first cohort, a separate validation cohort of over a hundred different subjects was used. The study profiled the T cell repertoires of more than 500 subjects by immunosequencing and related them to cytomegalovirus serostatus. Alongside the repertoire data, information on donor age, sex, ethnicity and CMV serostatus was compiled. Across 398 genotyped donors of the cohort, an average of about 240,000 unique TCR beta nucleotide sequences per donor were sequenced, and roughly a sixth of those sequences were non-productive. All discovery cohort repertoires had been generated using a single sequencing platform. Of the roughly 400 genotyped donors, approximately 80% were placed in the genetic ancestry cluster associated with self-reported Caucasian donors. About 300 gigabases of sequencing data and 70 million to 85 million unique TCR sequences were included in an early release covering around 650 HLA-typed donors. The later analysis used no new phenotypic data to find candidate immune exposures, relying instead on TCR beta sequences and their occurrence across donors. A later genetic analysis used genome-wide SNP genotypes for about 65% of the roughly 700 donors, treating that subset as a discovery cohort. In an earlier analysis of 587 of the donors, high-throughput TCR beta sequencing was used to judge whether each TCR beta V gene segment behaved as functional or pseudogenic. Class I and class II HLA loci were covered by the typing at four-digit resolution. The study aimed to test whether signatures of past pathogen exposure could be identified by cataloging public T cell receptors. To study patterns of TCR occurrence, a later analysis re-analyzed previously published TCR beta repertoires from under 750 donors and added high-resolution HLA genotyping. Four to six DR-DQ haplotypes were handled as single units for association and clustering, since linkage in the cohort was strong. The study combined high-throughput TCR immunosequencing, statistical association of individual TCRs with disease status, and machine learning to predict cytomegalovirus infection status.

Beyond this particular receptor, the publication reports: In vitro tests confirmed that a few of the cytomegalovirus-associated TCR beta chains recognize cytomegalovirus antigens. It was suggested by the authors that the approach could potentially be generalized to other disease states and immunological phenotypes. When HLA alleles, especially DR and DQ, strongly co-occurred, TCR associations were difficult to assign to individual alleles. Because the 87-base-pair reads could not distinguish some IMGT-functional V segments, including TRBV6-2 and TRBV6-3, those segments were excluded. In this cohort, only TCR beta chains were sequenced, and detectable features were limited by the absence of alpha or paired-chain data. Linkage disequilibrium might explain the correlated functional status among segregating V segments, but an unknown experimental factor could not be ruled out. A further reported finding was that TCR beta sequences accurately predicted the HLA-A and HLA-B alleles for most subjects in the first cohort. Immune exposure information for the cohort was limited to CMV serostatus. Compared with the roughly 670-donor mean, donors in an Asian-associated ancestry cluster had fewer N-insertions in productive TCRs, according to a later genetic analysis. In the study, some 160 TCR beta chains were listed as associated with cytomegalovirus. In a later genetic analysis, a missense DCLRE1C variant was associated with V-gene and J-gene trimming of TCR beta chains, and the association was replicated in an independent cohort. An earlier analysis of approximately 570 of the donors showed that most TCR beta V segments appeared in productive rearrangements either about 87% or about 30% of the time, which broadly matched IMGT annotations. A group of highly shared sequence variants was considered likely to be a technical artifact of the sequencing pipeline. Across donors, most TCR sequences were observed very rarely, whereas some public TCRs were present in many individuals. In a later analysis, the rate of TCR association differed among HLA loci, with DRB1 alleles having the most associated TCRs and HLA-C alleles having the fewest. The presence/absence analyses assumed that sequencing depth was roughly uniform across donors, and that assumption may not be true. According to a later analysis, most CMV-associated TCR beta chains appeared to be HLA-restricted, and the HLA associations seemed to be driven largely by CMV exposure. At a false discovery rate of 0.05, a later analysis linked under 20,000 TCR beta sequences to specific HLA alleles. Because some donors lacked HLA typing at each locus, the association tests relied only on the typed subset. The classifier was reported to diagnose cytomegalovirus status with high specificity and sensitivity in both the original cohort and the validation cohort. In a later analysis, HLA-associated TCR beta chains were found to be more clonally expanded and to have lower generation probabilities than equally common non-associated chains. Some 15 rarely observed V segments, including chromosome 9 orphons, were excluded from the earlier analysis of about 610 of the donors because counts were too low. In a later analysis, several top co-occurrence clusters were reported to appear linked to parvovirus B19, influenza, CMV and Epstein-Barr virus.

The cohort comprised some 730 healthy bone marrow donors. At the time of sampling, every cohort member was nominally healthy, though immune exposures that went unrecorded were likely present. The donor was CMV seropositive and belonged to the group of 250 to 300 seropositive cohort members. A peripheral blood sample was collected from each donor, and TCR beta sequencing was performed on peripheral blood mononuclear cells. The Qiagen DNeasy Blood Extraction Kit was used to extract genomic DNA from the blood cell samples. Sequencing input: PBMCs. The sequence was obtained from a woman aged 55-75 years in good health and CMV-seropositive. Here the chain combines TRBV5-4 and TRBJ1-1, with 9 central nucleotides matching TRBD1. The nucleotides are TGTGCCAGCAGCTTACCGCCGGGACAGGGAATGAACACTGAAGCTTTCTTT. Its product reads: CASSLPPGQGMNTEAFF.